One and the same sample provided the 5 T cell receptor beta chains below, sequenced in a study of T cell repertoires in cytomegalovirus infection. Their cognate antigens are unknown. A single record per CDR3 protein comes from TCRdb applying MiXCR to the reads. The top ten hold 15% to 25% of the sample, which has around 340,000 distinct CDR3 sequences, 25% to 30% seen once. Sequencing used cultured PBMCs, obtained from culture after CMV antigen stimulation. These receptors were taken from a human donor in good health (CMV status not recorded). Some clones in this sample may be carry-over from other donors' samples.

This chain connects TRBV7-8 to TRBJ2-1; 7 bases align to TRBD2. The germline V gene has CDR1 SGHVS and CDR2 FQNEAQ. The length of the CDR3 is 15 residues. Losses at the gene ends were 7 bases for V and 6 bases for J; bases not matched to a gene: 12. CDR3 bases: TGTGCCAGCACCGCGGGAGTGGGAGTGGGCAATGAGCAGTTCTTC. Protein sequence: CASTAGVGVGNEQFF.

This clonotype was recorded a few times. The chain links TRBV6-1 to TRBJ2-6; D is unclear. Germline V lookup: CDR1 MNHNS, CDR2 SASEGT. There are 14 residues in the CDR3. V was cut by 4 bases and J by 0 bases, with 4 bases left in between. Written as DNA, the CDR3 is TGTGCCAGCAGTGTATTCTCTGGGGCCAACGTCCTGACTTTC. Its translation: CASSVFSGANVLTF.

This clonotype was found a few times. This chain uses TRBV12-3 or TRBV12-4 with TRBJ1-1, with D hard to call. V lost 4 bases, J lost 5 bases, and 14 bases lay in between. The CDR3 spans 14 residues. The CDR3 region is CASSWRALKTEAFF. The DNA for the CDR3 is TGTGCCAGCAGTTGGAGAGCTCTCAAGACTGAAGCTTTCTTT.

Only a few counts were recorded for this clonotype. This sequence joins TRBV10-3 and TRBJ1-1; tentatively, D is TRBD1 (5 bases). V gave up 4 bases and J gave up 4 bases, with 16 bases separating them. Germline CDR1 reads ENHRY; CDR2 reads SYGVKD. The length of the CDR3 is 15 residues. The CDR3 is CAISVSGGTGTEAFF. CDR3 in DNA: TGTGCCATCAGTGTTTCTGGGGGGACGGGCACTGAAGCTTTCTTT.

The table lists this clonotype with many counts. As DNA, the CDR3 is TGTGCCAGCAGCCCACGGGGGGCTGGACGGAGCACTGAAGCTTTCTTT. This gives the protein CASSPRGAGRSTEAFF. The gene calls are TRBV12-3 or TRBV12-4 and TRBJ1-1; possible D gene TRBD1, 6 bases. Trimming cost V 6 bases and J 4 bases, with 21 bases left between them. CDR3 length: 16 residues.